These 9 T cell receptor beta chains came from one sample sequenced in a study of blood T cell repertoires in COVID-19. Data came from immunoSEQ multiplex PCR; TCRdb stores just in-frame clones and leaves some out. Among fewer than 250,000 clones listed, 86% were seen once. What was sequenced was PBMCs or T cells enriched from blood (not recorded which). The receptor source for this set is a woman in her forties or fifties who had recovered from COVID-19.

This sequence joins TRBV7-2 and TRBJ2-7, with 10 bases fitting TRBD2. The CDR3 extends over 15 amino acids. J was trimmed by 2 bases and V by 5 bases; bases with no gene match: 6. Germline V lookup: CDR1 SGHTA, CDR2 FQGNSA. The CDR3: CASSHGLAEPYEQYF. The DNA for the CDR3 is TGTGCCAGCAGCCACGGACTAGCGGAGCCCTACGAGCAGTACTTC.

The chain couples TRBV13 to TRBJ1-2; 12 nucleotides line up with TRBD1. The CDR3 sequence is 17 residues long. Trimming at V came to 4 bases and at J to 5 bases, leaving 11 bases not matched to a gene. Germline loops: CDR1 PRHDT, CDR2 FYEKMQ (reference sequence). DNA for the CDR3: TGTGCCAGCAGCTCCGCGGGACAGGGGGCGCGGTGGTATGGCTACACCTTC. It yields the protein CASSSAGQGARWYGYTF.

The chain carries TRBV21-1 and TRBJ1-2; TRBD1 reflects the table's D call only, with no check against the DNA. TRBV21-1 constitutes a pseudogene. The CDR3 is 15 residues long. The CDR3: CASRRSGTGCGGYTF. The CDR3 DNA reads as TGTGCCAGCAGACGGTCCGGGACAGGTTGCGGGGGCTACACCTTC.

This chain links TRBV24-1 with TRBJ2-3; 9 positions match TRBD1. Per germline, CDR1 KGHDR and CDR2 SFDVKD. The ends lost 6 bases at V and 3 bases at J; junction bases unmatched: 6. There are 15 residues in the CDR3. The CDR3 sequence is CATSPQGTGTDTQYF. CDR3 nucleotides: TGTGCCACCAGTCCCCAGGGGACAGGGACAGATACGCAGTATTTT.

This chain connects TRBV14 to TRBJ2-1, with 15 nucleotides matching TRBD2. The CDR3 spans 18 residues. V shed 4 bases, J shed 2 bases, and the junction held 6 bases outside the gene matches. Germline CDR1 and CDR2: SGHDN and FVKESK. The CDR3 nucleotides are TGTGCCAGCAGCCGACCGGGACTAGCGGGAGGACCCTACAATGAGCAGTTCTTC. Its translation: CASSRPGLAGGPYNEQFF.

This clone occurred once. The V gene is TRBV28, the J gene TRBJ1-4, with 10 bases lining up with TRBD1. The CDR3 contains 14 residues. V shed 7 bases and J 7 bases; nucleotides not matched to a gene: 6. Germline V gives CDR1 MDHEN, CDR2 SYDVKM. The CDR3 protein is CASTTTGGVEKLFF. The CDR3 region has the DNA TGTGCCAGCACCACGACAGGGGGCGTTGAAAAACTGTTTTTT. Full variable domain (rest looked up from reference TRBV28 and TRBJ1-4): DVKVTQSSRYLVKRTGEKVFLECVQDMDHENMFWYRQDPGLGLRLIYFSYDVKMKEKGDIPEGYSVSREKKERFSLILESASTNQTSMYLCASTTTGGVEKLFFGSGTQLSVL.

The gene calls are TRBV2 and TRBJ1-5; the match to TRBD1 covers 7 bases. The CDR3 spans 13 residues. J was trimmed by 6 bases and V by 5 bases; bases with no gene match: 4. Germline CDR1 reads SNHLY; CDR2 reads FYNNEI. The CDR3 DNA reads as TGTGCCAGCAGTCAAGACAGGGCTCAGCCCCAGCATTTT. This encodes CASSQDRAQPQHF.

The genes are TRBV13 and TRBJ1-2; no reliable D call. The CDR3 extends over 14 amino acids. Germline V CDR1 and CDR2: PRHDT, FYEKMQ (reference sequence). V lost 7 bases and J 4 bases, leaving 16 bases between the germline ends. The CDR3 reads CASTSNREAYGYTF. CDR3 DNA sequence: TGTGCCAGCACCAGCAATCGGGAAGCCTATGGCTACACCTTC.

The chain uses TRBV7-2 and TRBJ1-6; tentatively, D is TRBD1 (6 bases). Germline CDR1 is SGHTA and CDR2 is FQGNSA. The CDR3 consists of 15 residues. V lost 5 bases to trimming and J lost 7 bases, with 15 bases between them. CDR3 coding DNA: TGTGCCAGCAGCCTACAGGGTCGTCAGAATTCACCCCTCCACTTT. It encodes CASSLQGRQNSPLHF.